These 21 T cell receptor beta chains came from one sample sequenced in a study of tumor and adjacent non-tumor tissue in lung cancer. The template was RNA from unsorted bulk tissue. Three rounds of nested PCR, following a modified ARM-PCR protocol, produced the TCRbeta library. TCRdb called the multiplex PCR reads again in MiXCR, with one record for every CDR3 protein. The top ten hold under 25% of the sample, which has about 110,000 distinct CDR3 sequences, nearly 85% seen once. The material sequenced was lung tumor tissue. The receptors shown here come from a man between 65 and 85 years old with non-small cell lung cancer.

The CDR3 here is CASSLQSKNTRYF. The DNA for the CDR3 is TGTGCCAGCAGCTTACAGAGCAAAAACACTCGGTACTTC. The V and J genes are TRBV11-2 and TRBJ2-4; D gene uncertain. V was clipped by 2 bases and J by 15 bases, with 17 bases between them. The CDR3 extends over 13 amino acids. Germline CDR1 and CDR2: SGHAT and FQNNGV.

This chain uses TRBV11-2 with TRBJ2-7, with D possibly matching TRBD1 (5 bases). The CDR3 consists of 16 residues. CDR1 and CDR2 from the germline V gene are SGHAT and FQNNGV. The V end lost 4 bases, the J end lost 2 bases, and 18 bases lay between the germline ends. CDR3 sequence: CASSSPAGAPTYEQYF. The CDR3 DNA is TGTGCCAGCAGCTCCCCCGCTGGGGCACCAACCTACGAGCAGTACTTC.

On this clonotype: The junction differs from germline at one of its ends, possibly a read error. The chain couples TRBV4-2 to TRBJ2-5; maybe TRBD1 (8 bases). CDR3 length: 17 amino acids. Germline assignment: CDR1 LGHNA and CDR2 YNFKEQ. CDR3 protein: CASNRLTGGGLEETQNF. In DNA form, the CDR3 reads TGTGCCAGCAACCGCCTAACAGGGGGGGGGTTGGAAGAGACCCAGAACTTC.

As concerns this clonotype: A much larger clonotype is one base distant, so this may be a read error. The CDR3 carries no conserved terminal phenylalanine or tryptophan, so it likely arises from a read error. The J gene is TRBJ1-5, the V gene TRBV28; unclear D gene. CDR1 MDHEN and CDR2 SYDVKM come from the germline V gene. The CDR3 consists of 13 residues. V was clipped by 5 bases and J by 9 bases, with 14 bases between them. The CDR3: CASSLHQTRPQHL. CDR3 bases: TGTGCCAGCAGTCTACATCAAACCAGGCCCCAGCATTTA.

The chain joins TRBV29-1 to TRBJ2-7; D gene uncertain. Germline lookup yields CDR1 SQVTM and CDR2 ANQGSEA. The CDR3 covers 12 residues. V lost 7 bases and J 6 bases, leaving 16 bases between the germline ends. The CDR3 DNA is TGCAGCGCCTGTGTGATGAACCCCGAGCAGTACTTC. The encoded protein is CSACVMNPEQYF.

Worth noting for this clonotype: Given the absence of the conserved phenylalanine or tryptophan at the CDR3 end, a read error is likely. No DNA is shown, since the ends of the CDR3 on it are uncertain; the CDR3 is the one TCRdb lists. The chain's CDR3 is CSAKPYVQKGQETLYS. The chain joins TRBV29-1 to TRBJ2-5; TRBD2 is the table's D call and was not checked against the DNA. Germline V gives CDR1 SQVTM, CDR2 ANQGSEA. Including both end residues, the CDR3 is 16 amino acids long.

As to this clonotype: One end of the junction does not line up with germline, which may come from a read error. This chain joins TRBV6-5 and TRBJ1-1, with D unresolved. Germline CDR1 is MNHEY and CDR2 is SVGAGI. CDR3 size: 14 residues. CDR3: CVSSYDQMNTDAFF. The CDR3 region has the DNA TGTGTCAGCAGTTACGACCAGATGAATACTGATGCTTTCTTT.

On this clonotype itself: An end of the junction differs from the germline gene, which may be a read error. The gene calls are TRBV4-1 and TRBJ2-7, with D uncertain. The germline V gene has CDR1 MGHRA and CDR2 YSYEKL. The CDR3 sequence is 12 residues long. CDR3 amino acids: CVSSQSLHEQYF. The DNA of the CDR3 is TGCGTCAGCAGCCAATCCTTACACGAACAGTACTTC.

Regarding this clonotype: One end of the junction does not line up with germline, which may come from a read error. The chain joins TRBV29-1 to TRBJ2-3; 9 nucleotides line up with TRBD1. The CDR3 contains 17 residues. CDR1 and CDR2 from the germline V gene are SQVTM and ANQGSEA. The DNA of the CDR3 is TGCAGCTTACCCCCATATGTGACAGGGGGGGACATAGATACGCGGTATTTT. Its protein product is CSLPPYVTGGDIDTRYF.

The sample holds one count of this clonotype. Germline is not matched at one junction end, which may reflect a read error. V and J are TRBV30 and TRBJ2-5; no clear D. This CDR3 is built from 10 residues. Germline loops: CDR1 GTSNPN, CDR2 SVGIG (reference sequence). The CDR3 reads CAWRTETQNF. CDR3 coding DNA: TGTGCCTGGAGGACGGAAACCCAGAACTTC.

About this clonotype: Given the absence of the conserved phenylalanine or tryptophan at the CDR3 end, a read error is likely. The chain links TRBV28 to TRBJ1-3; D gene uncertain. Germline lookup yields CDR1 MDHEN and CDR2 SYDVKM. V lost 1 base and J 7 bases, leaving 17 bases between the germline ends. The CDR3 is made up of 16 amino acids. The DNA of the CDR3 is TGTGCCAGCAGTTTATTGGTGGGCATCCCGAGGAACACCATATATTAT. Its translation is CASSLLVGIPRNTIYY.

CDR3 sequence: CASSRINTGVLFF. Here the CDR3 DNA reads TGTGCCAGCAGCAGAATTAACACCGGGGTGCTATTTTTT. The V gene is TRBV6-2 or TRBV6-3, the J gene TRBJ2-2, with D possibly matching TRBD2 (5 bases). The CDR3 runs 13 residues. Per germline, CDR1 MNHEY and CDR2 SVGEGT. V lost 6 bases, J lost 17 bases, and 22 bases lay in between.

A word on this clonotype: One base away lies a much larger clone, so this may be a sequencing read error. The CDR3 does not close with the conserved phenylalanine or tryptophan, likely indicating a read error. The chain uses TRBV5-1 and TRBJ2-5, with TRBD2 matching 7 bases. Trimming cost V 5 bases and J 0 bases; bases outside gene matches: 7. Germline CDR1 SGHRS, CDR2 YFSETQ. The CDR3 has 15 amino acids. The CDR3 sequence: CASSITSVHQETQYI. The CDR3, as DNA: TGCGCCAGCAGTATAACTAGCGTACACCAAGAGACCCAGTACATC.

This clonotype came up once. The junction shows a germline mismatch at one end, possibly a read error. The rearrangement links TRBV5-5 to TRBJ2-7, with 10 bases that match TRBD2. The germline V gene has CDR1 SGHKS and CDR2 YYEKEE (reference sequence). CDR3 size: 17 residues. The CDR3 DNA sequence: TGTGTCAGCAGCTCGACAGGGAGGACTAGCGGAACCTACGAGCAGTGCTTC. Translated, it gives CVSSSTGRTSGTYEQCF.

This clonotype occurred many times. The CDR3 end shows no conserved phenylalanine or tryptophan, and so a read error is likely. The V call is TRBV7-8, the J call TRBJ2-1, with 7 positions matching TRBD1. Germline trimming cut 3 bases from V and 2 bases from J; bases unmatched to any gene: 7. There are 16 residues in the CDR3. CDR1 and CDR2 (germline): SGHVS, FQNEAQ. CDR3 in DNA: TGTGCCAGCAGCTTCCCCGACAGGGTCACCTACAATGAGCAGTTCCTC. It codes for CASSFPDRVTYNEQFL.

The rearrangement uses TRBV6-6 and TRBJ1-5; no definite D call. The CDR3 is 12 residues long. Deletions cut 10 bases from V and 1 base from J, with 8 bases between. Germline V gene lookup returns CDR1 MNHNY and CDR2 SVGAGI (reference sequence). CDR3 sequence reads: CATERSNQPQHF. The CDR3 coding sequence is TGTGCCACCGAACGGAGCAATCAGCCCCAGCATTTT.

This clonotype has more than one count but fewer than ten. The rearrangement joins TRBV10-2 to TRBJ1-2, with a tentative D call TRBD1 (5 bases). CDR3 length equals 15 residues. Germline V CDR1 and CDR2: WSHSY, SAAADI. Trimming pared 2 bases from V and 4 bases from J, leaving 14 bases between. The CDR3 is CASSETRDQGYGYTF. The CDR3 coding sequence is TGCGCCAGCAGTGAGACGAGGGATCAGGGCTATGGCTACACCTTC.

As concerns this clonotype: The junction does not match germline at one end; this may be a read error. This sequence joins TRBV6-1 and TRBJ1-2; no firm D call. The CDR3 totals 13 residues. Germline V lookup: CDR1 MNHNS, CDR2 SASEGT. The CDR3 DNA follows: TGTGTCAGCAGCTCGATTTCTAACTATGACTACACCTTC. Translation gives CVSSSISNYDYTF.

The chain uses TRBV5-1 and TRBJ1-1, with 9 bases fitting TRBD1. Germline CDR1 is SGHRS and CDR2 is YFSETQ. The J segment lost 1 base and the V segment lost 4 bases, leaving 8 bases of the junction unmatched. The CDR3 extends over 16 amino acids. CDR3: CASSKATGGKNTEAFF. CDR3 nucleotide sequence: TGCGCCAGCAGCAAGGCGACAGGGGGGAAGAACACTGAAGCTTTCTTT.

Points on this clonotype: The junction departs from the called germline gene at one end, perhaps through a read error. The chain uses TRBV4-2 and TRBJ2-7, with TRBD1 matching over 8 bases. CDR1 LGHNA and CDR2 YNFKEQ come from the germline V gene. There are 14 residues in the CDR3. In nucleotides, the CDR3 is TGTGTCAGCAGCCAAGGACAGGGTCTCTGCGAGCGGTACTTC. As protein: CVSSQGQGLCERYF.

For this clonotype: The junction and the germline gene differ at one end; a read error may be behind it. This chain links TRBV7-8 with TRBJ1-1; D is ambiguous. Germline V lookup: CDR1 SGHVS, CDR2 FQNEAQ. The CDR3 is 13 residues long. The CDR3 loop is CASSTGINIETFF. In DNA form, the CDR3 reads TGTGCCAGCAGCACGGGGATTAACATTGAAACTTTCTTT.